The source of this T cell receptor beta chain is a study of cytomegalovirus exposure and HLA in healthy donors. The V gene end was trimmed by 3 bases and the J gene end by 5 bases; junction bases not matched to a gene: 3. Germline CDR1 and CDR2: SGDLS and YYNGEE. The CDR3 has 14 amino acids. PCR amplification relied on 60 Vbeta primers (plus 13 Jbeta primers). Sequencing used immunoSEQ multiplex PCR; TCRdb keeps in-frame clones, though not all of them. The sample lists tens of thousands of clones, 70% to 85% seen once, with 2.9% in the top ten. The sequence came from a man aged 50-60 years in good health and CMV-seronegative. This chain uses TRBV9 with TRBJ2-3; TRBD1 matches 10 bases. Sequencing input: PBMCs. CDR3: CASSEGTGVDTQYF. Written as DNA, the CDR3 is TGTGCCAGCAGCGAGGGGACAGGGGTAGATACGCAGTATTTT.